This TCR beta chain was obtained from a study of human thymus T cells. Notes on the study in general: Related reports documented highly overlapping thymic repertoires among unrelated individuals. What appeared biased in thymic and blood repertoires was the usage of V and J genes.

Libraries were prepared by immunoSEQ multiplex PCR; TCRdb keeps only in-frame clonotypes and omits some of them. This table holds under 150,000 clones, around 94% found once. About this clone itself: The antigen is unknown.

Resections that were taken during corrective heart surgery supplied the thymus tissue. Finnish infants who were healthy and having corrective surgery for congenital heart defects made up the donors. CDR3 length equals 15 residues. Germline CDR1 SGHNT, CDR2 YYREEE (reference sequence). V lost 3 bases, J lost 8 bases, and 17 bases lay in between. The clonotype originates from a boy under two years old with a congenital heart defect but otherwise immunologically healthy. The sample comprised thymus tissue. The rearrangement joins TRBV5-4 to TRBJ1-4; a possible D gene is TRBD1 (5 bases). The CDR3 bases are TGTGCCAGCAGCTCTTCCCCAGGGTCTCGGGAAAAACTGTTTTTT. This sequence encodes CASSSSPGSREKLFF. The variable domain in full, completed from reference TRBV5-4 and TRBJ1-4, reads ETGVTQSPTHLIKTRGQQVTLRCSSQSGHNTVSWYQQALGQGPQFIFQYYREEENGRGNFPPRFSGLQFPNYSSELNVNALELDDSALYLCASSSSPGSREKLFFGSGTQLSVL.